This T cell receptor (beta chain) originates from a study of PD-L1 blockade in urothelial cancer. Background on the study: The analyses of blood took place 3 weeks (second dose) and 6 weeks after treatment start. When blood samples were assessed, the median T cell count was around 150,000.

Germline CDR1 reads SGHVS; CDR2 reads FNYEAQ. The CDR3 contains 18 residues. The J segment lost 0 bases and the V segment lost 2 bases, leaving 10 bases of the junction unmatched. The time point is: pretreatment peripheral blood. Patients were diagnosed with urothelial carcinoma, either locally advanced or metastatic. Sequenced by immunoSEQ multiplex PCR; TCRdb stores in-frame clones only, minus some. The sample shows about 72,000 clones, 85% to 90% of them seen only once. The V call is TRBV7-6, the J call TRBJ1-3, with 7 bases matching TRBD1. Here the sequenced sample was PBMCs, taken around atezolizumab (anti-PD-L1) treatment. This clonotype was sampled from a man between 65 and 79 years old with urothelial cancer. CDR3 sequence: CASSLRGDRLLSGNTIYF. Here the CDR3 DNA reads TGTGCCAGCAGCTTACGAGGGGACAGACTCCTCTCTGGAAACACCATATATTTT.